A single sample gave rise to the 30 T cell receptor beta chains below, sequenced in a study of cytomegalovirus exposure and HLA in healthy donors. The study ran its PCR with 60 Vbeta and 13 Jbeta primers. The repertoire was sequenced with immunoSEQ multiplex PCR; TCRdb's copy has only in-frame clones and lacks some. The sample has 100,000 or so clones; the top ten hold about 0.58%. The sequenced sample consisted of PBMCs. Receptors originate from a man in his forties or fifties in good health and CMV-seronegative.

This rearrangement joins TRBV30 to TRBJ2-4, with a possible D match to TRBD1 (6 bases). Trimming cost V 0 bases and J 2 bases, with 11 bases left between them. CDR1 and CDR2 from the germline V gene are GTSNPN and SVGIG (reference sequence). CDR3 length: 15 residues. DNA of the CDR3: TGTGCCTGGAGTGTACGGCAGGGGACCAAAAACATTCAGTACTTC. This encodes CAWSVRQGTKNIQYF.

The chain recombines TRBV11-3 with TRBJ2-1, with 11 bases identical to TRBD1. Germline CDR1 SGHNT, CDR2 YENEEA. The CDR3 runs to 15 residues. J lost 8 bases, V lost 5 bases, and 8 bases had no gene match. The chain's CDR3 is CASSPSGTGGHEQFF. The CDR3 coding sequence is TGTGCCAGCAGCCCCTCCGGGACAGGGGGACATGAGCAGTTCTTC.

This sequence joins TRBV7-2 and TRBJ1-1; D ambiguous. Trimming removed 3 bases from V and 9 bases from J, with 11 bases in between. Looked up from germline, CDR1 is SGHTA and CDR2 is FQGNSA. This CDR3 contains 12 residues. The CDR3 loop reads CASSLLLQQAFF. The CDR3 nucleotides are TGTGCCAGCAGCTTGCTTTTACAGCAAGCTTTCTTT.

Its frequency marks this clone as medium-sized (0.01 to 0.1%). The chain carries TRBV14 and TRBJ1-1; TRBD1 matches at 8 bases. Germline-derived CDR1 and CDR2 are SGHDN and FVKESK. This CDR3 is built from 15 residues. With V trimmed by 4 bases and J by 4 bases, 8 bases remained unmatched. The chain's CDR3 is CASSRQGAVSTEAFF. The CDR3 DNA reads TGTGCCAGCAGCCGTCAGGGGGCAGTTAGCACTGAAGCTTTCTTT.

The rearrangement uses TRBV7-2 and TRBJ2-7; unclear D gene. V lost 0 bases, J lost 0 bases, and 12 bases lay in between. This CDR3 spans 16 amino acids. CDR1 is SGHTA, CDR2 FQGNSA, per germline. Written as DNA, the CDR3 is TGTGCCAGCAGCTTAGCGCACCCCTTGAGCTCCTACGAGCAGTACTTC. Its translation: CASSLAHPLSSYEQYF.

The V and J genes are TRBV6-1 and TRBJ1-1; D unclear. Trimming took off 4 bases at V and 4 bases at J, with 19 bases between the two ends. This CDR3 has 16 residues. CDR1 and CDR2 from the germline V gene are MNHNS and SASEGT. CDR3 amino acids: CASSALAGAWGTEAFF. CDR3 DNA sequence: TGTGCCAGCAGTGCGCTTGCGGGTGCTTGGGGCACTGAAGCTTTCTTT.

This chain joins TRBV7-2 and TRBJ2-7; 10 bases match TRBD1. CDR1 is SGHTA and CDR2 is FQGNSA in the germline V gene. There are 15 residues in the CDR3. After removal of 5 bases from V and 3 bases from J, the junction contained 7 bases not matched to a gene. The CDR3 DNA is TGTGCCAGCAGCCGGACCGGGACAGGGGTCTACGAGCAGTACTTC. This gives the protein CASSRTGTGVYEQYF.

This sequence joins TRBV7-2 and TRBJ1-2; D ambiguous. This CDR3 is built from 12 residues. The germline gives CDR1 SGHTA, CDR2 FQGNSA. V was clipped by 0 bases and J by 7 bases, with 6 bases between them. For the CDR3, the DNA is TGTGCCAGCAGCTTAGCGCCGGTTGGCTACACCTTC. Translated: CASSLAPVGYTF.

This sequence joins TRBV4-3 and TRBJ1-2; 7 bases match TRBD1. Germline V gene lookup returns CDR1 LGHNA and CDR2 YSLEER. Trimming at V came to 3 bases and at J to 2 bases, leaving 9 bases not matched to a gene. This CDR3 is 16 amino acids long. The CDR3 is CASSQVGGQLNYGYTF. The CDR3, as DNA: TGCGCCAGCAGCCAGGTCGGGGGACAGCTAAACTATGGCTACACCTTC.

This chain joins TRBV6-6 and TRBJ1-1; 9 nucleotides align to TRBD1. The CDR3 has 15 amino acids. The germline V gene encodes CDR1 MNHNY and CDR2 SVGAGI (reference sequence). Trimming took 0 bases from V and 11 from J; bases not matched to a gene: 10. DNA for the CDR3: TGTGCCAGCAGTTACTCGATACAGGGGGCCTTATCCGCTTTCTTT. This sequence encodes CASSYSIQGALSAFF.

CDR3 sequence (DNA): TGTGCCAGCAGTTCGGCAGGGGACACTGAAGCTTTCTTT. Protein: CASSSAGDTEAFF. The chain joins TRBV5-6 to TRBJ1-1; a possible D gene is TRBD1 (6 bases). The CDR3 sequence is 13 residues long. V was cut by 5 bases and J by 3 bases, with 11 bases left in between. Germline V gives CDR1 SGHDT, CDR2 YYEEEE.

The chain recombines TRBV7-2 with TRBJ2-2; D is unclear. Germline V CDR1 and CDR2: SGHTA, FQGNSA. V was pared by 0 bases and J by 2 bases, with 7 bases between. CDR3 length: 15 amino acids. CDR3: CASSLAGSNTGELFF. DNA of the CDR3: TGTGCCAGCAGCTTAGCGGGCAGCAACACCGGGGAGCTGTTTTTT.

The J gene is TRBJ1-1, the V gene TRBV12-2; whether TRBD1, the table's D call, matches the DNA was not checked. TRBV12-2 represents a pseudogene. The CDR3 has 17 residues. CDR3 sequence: CASRFPGQGLMNTEAFF. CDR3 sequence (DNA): TGTGCAAGTCGCTTCCCCGGACAGGGACTCATGAACACTGAAGCTTTCTTT.

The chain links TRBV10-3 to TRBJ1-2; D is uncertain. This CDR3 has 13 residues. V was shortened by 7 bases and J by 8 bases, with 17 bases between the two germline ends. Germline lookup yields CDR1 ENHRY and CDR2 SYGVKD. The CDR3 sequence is CAIKATSGGGYTF. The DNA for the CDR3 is TGTGCCATCAAAGCCACATCCGGAGGAGGCTACACCTTC.

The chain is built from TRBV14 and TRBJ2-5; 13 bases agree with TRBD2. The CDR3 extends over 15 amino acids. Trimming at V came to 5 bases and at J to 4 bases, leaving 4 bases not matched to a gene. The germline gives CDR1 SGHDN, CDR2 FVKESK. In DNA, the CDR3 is TGTGCCAGCAGCACCCGGACTAGCGGGAGAGAGACCCAGTACTTC. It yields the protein CASSTRTSGRETQYF.

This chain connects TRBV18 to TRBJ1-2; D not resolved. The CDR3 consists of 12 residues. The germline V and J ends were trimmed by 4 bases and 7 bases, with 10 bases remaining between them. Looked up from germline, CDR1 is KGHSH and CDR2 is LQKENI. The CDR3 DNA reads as TGTGCCAGCTCACTTCAACAAGTTGGCTACACCTTC. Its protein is CASSLQQVGYTF.

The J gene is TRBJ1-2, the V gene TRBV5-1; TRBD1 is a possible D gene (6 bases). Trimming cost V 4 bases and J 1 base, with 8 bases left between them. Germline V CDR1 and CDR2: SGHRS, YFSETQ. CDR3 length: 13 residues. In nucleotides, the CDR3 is TGCGCCAGCAGCCTACAGGGTAACTATGGCTACACCTTC. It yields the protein CASSLQGNYGYTF.

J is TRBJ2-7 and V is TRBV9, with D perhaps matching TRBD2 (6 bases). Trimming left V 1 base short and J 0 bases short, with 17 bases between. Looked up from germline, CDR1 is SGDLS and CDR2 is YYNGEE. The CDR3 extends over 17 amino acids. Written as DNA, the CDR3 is TGTGCCAGCAGCGTATCTCCCCTAGCGACTAACTCCTACGAGCAGTACTTC. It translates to CASSVSPLATNSYEQYF.

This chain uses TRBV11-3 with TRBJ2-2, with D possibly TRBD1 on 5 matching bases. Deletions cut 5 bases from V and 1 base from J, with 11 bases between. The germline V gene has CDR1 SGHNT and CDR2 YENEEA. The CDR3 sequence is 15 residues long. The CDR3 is CASSPTTGNTGELFF. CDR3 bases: TGTGCCAGCAGCCCTACCACAGGGAACACCGGGGAGCTGTTTTTT.

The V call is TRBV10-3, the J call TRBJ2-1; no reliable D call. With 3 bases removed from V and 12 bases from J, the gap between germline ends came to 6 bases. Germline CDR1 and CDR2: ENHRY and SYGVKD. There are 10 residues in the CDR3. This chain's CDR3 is CAISEPGQFF. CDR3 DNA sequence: TGTGCCATCAGTGAACCGGGGCAGTTCTTC.

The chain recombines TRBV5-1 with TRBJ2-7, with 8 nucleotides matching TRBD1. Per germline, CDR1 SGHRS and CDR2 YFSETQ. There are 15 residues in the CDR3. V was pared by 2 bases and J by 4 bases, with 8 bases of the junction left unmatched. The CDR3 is CASSFRDRSVYEQYF. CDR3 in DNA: TGCGCCAGCAGCTTCAGGGACAGGAGCGTTTACGAGCAGTACTTC.

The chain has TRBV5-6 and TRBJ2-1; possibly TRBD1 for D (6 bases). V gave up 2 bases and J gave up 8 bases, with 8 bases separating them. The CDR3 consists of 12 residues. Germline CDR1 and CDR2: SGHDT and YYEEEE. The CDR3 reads CASSLAGDEQFF. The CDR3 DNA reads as TGTGCCAGCAGCTTAGCAGGGGATGAGCAGTTCTTC.

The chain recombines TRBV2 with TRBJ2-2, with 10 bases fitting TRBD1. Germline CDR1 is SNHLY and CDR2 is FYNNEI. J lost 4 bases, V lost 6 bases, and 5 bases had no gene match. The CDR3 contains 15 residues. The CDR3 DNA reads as TGTGCCAGCAGGGGGACAGGGGCGAGCACCGGGGAGCTGTTTTTT. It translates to CASRGTGASTGELFF. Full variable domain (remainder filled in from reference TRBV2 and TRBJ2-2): EPEVTQTPSHQVTQMGQEVILRCVPISNHLYFYWYRQILGQKVEFLVSFYNNEISEKSEIFDDQFSVERPDGSNFTLKIRSTKLEDSAMYFCASRGTGASTGELFFGEGSRLTVL.

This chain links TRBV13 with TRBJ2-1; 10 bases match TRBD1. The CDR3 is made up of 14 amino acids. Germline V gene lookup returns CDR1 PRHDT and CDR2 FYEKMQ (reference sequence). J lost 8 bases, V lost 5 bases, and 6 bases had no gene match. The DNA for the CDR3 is TGTGCCAGCAGCCAGGACAGGGGGTGGTATGAGCAGTTCTTC. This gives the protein CASSQDRGWYEQFF.

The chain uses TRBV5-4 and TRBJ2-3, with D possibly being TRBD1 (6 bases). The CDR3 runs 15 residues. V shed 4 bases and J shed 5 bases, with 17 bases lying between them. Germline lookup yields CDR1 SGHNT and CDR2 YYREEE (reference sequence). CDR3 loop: CASSQGPTGRDTQYF. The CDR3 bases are TGTGCCAGCAGCCAAGGGCCGACAGGAAGAGATACGCAGTATTTT.

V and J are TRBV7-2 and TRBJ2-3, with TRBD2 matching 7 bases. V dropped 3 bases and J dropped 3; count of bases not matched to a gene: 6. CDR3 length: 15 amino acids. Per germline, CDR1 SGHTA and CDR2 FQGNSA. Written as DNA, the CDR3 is TGTGCCAGCAGCTTCGGCGGGAGCTCTACAGATACGCAGTATTTT. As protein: CASSFGGSSTDTQYF.

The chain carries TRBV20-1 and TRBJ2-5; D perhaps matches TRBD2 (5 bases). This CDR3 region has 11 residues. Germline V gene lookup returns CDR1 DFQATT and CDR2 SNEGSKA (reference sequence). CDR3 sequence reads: CSTGNQETQYF. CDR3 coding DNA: TGCAGCACGGGAAATCAAGAGACCCAGTACTTC.

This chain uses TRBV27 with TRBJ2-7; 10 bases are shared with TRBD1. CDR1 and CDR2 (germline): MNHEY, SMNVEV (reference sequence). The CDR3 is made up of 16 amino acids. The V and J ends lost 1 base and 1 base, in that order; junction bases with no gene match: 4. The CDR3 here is CASSLFVGQGSYEQYF. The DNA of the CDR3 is TGTGCCAGCAGTTTATTCGTGGGACAGGGGTCCTACGAGCAGTACTTC.

CDR3 region: CASSPTGAMRTQYF. The CDR3 nucleotides are TGTGCCAGCAGCCCGACAGGGGCGATGAGGACCCAGTACTTC. The gene calls are TRBV5-6 and TRBJ2-5, with TRBD1 matching over 8 bases. Per the germline V gene, CDR1 is SGHDT and CDR2 is YYEEEE. After removal of 4 bases from V and 7 bases from J, the junction contained 9 bases not matched to a gene. This CDR3 has 14 residues. Full variable domain (missing parts from reference TRBV5-6 and TRBJ2-5): DAGVTQSPTHLIKTRGQQVTLRCSPKSGHDTVSWYQQALGQGPQFIFQYYEEEERQRGNFPDRFSGHQFPNYSSELNVNALLLGDSALYLCASSPTGAMRTQYFGPGTRLLVL.

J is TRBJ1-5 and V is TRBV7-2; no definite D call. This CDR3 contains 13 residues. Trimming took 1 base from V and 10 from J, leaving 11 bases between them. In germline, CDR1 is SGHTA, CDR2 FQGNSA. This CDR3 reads CASSLDTGAPQHF. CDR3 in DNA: TGTGCCAGCAGCTTAGATACTGGTGCCCCCCAGCATTTT.